This is a list of T cell receptor beta chains from one sample in a study of T cell repertoires in cytomegalovirus infection. TCRdb analysed the reads with MiXCR anew, one entry per CDR3 protein. This sample has around 260,000 distinct CDR3 sequences, with over 20% found just once. Sequencing was performed on PBMCs. These receptors all stem from a human donor in good health (CMV status not recorded). Some clones in this sample may be carry-over from other donors' samples. Both conserved end residues are part of each CDR3. The D gene is left open where the match is weak. Expanded clones are given a class, and other clones once, few, many or no size at all.

abundance	d_gene	v_gene	j_gene	CDR3aa	CDR3nt
once	NA	TRBV11-2	TRBJ2-1	CASSFGGKEEQFF	TGTGCCAGCAGCTTCGGTGGGAAAGAAGAGCAGTTCTTC
few	NA	TRBV12-3/TRBV12-4	TRBJ1-5	CASSPAASGNQPQHF	TGTGCCAGCAGCCCCGCGGCCTCGGGCAATCAGCCCCAGCATTTT
few	NA	TRBV11-2	TRBJ2-7	CASSSTRRGYEQYF	TGTGCCAGCAGCTCGACTAGGCGGGGCTACGAGCAGTACTTC
NA	NA	TRBV12-3/TRBV12-4	TRBJ2-3	CASSLRMDMDTQYF	TGTGCCAGCAGTTTACGGATGGACATGGATACGCAGTATTTT
many	NA	TRBV7-2	TRBJ1-1	CASSLTPWDTEAFF	TGTGCCAGCAGCTTAACCCCCTGGGACACTGAAGCTTTCTTT
many	NA	TRBV7-3	TRBJ2-1	CASSLGGNHVNEQFF	TGTGCCAGCAGCTTGGGCGGGAATCACGTCAATGAGCAGTTCTTC
NA	NA	TRBV4-3	TRBJ2-3	CASSQEGGDTQYF	TGCGCCAGCAGCCAAGAAGGCGGAGATACGCAGTATTTT
once	TRBD2	TRBV28	TRBJ2-1	CASSPWTSGHLDEQCF	TGTGCCAGCAGTCCGTGGACTAGCGGACATCTCGACGAGCAGTGCTTC
NA	TRBD1	TRBV6-8	TRBJ1-5	CASSFRGNLQPQHF	TGTGCCAGCAGTTTCAGGGGGAACCTTCAGCCCCAGCATTTT
few	NA	TRBV19	TRBJ1-1	CASSTGQSGPEAFF	TGTGCCAGTAGTACCGGGCAGAGTGGTCCTGAAGCTTTCTTT
few	NA	TRBV11-2	TRBJ1-4	CASSSQGSDGEKLFF	TGTGCCAGCAGCTCCCAGGGATCGGACGGTGAAAAACTGTTTTTT
many	NA	TRBV7-2	TRBJ2-7	CASSSGGAWEQYF	TGTGCCAGCAGCTCAGGCGGGGCCTGGGAGCAGTACTTC
once	NA	TRBV19	TRBJ1-1	CASSSQGTNTEAFF	TGTGCCAGTAGTTCGCAGGGTACGAACACTGAAGCTTTCTTT
few	TRBD2	TRBV27	TRBJ2-2	CASSLWSGLAGMNTGELFF	TGTGCCAGCAGCCTTTGGTCTGGGCTAGCGGGGATGAACACCGGGGAGCTGTTTTTT
few	TRBD1	TRBV7-9	TRBJ2-3	CASSSGQATGDTQYF	TGTGCCAGCAGCTCGGGACAGGCAACGGGCGATACGCAGTATTTT
NA	NA	TRBV3-1	TRBJ2-6	CASSPNLSGANVLTF	TGTGCCAGCAGCCCCAACCTCTCTGGGGCCAACGTCCTGACTTTC
once	NA	TRBV2	TRBJ2-7	CASRGDTAYEQYF	TGTGCCAGCAGGGGAGATACTGCCTACGAGCAGTACTTC
many	NA	TRBV12-3/TRBV12-4	TRBJ1-1	CASSSQRRNTEAFF	TGTGCCAGCAGTTCACAGCGGAGGAACACTGAAGCTTTCTTT
NA	NA	TRBV2	TRBJ2-7	CASSEEVRRAEYF	TGTGCCAGCAGTGAAGAAGTCCGGCGGGCTGAGTACTTC
NA	NA	TRBV28	TRBJ2-5	CASSLLEYQETQYF	TGTGCCAGCAGTTTATTGGAGTACCAAGAGACCCAGTACTTC
few	NA	TRBV12-5	TRBJ2-1	CASGLVRGEQFF	TGTGCTAGTGGTTTGGTACGGGGTGAGCAGTTCTTC
many	NA	TRBV28	TRBJ2-7	CASSLRHSYEQYF	TGTGCCAGCAGTTTGCGGCATAGCTACGAGCAGTACTTC
NA	TRBD1	TRBV7-2	TRBJ1-4	CASSFQTGDNEKLFF	TGTGCCAGCAGCTTTCAGACAGGGGATAATGAAAAACTGTTTTTT
many	NA	TRBV7-2	TRBJ1-6	CASSLRGAWNSPLHF	TGTGCCAGCAGCTTAAGAGGGGCGTGGAATTCACCCCTCCACTTT
few	NA	TRBV5-1	TRBJ2-5	CASRLQGSQETQYF	TGCGCCAGCAGATTACAGGGCAGCCAAGAGACCCAGTACTTC
few	NA	TRBV6-1	TRBJ1-3	CASRDRVTTGNTIYF	TGTGCCAGCCGGGATCGGGTAACCACTGGAAACACCATATATTTT
many	NA	TRBV7-2	TRBJ2-1	CASSPSGWESNEQFF	TGTGCCAGCAGCCCGTCAGGGTGGGAGTCCAATGAGCAGTTCTTC
NA	NA	TRBV19	TRBJ2-7	CASSTGRLDEQYF	TGTGCCAGTAGTACCGGTCGGCTCGACGAGCAGTACTTC
NA	TRBD2	TRBV7-2	TRBJ2-4	CASSLWAPRAGGPKNIQYF	TGTGCCAGCAGCTTATGGGCCCCCCGGGCGGGAGGGCCCAAAAACATTCAGTACTTC
many	TRBD2	TRBV19	TRBJ2-1	CASSIASGGHNEQFF	TGTGCCAGTAGTATAGCCAGCGGGGGACACAATGAGCAGTTCTTC
NA	TRBD1	TRBV10-1	TRBJ1-5	CASSEADRVGQPQHF	TGCGCCAGCAGTGAGGCTGACAGGGTTGGTCAGCCCCAGCATTTT
few	TRBD1	TRBV12-3/TRBV12-4	TRBJ1-5	CASRAGQARNQPQHF	TGTGCCAGCAGAGCCGGACAGGCGCGGAATCAGCCCCAGCATTTT
NA	NA	TRBV6-2/TRBV6-3	TRBJ2-7	CASSFRAYEQYF	TGTGCCAGCAGTTTCAGGGCCTACGAGCAGTACTTC
once	NA	TRBV2	TRBJ2-4	CASSDGGLDIQYF	TGTGCCAGCAGTGATGGGGGGTTGGACATTCAGTACTTC
NA	NA	TRBV20-1	TRBJ2-7	CSGSGNHYEQYF	TGCAGTGGCTCTGGAAACCACTACGAGCAGTACTTC
NA	NA	TRBV5-8	TRBJ1-4	CASSLASSLGEKLFF	TGTGCCAGCAGCTTGGCCTCATCGTTAGGGGAAAAACTGTTTTTT
many	NA	TRBV28	TRBJ1-2	CASSLMVGYGYTF	TGTGCCAGCAGTTTAATGGTTGGCTATGGCTACACCTTC
few	TRBD1	TRBV19	TRBJ1-2	CASSIDLGTAYDGYTF	TGTGCCAGTAGTATAGATCTCGGGACAGCGTACGATGGCTACACCTTC
NA	NA	TRBV19	TRBJ1-5	CASSMGGRLGPQHF	TGTGCCAGTAGTATGGGAGGACGCCTCGGGCCCCAGCATTTT
many	NA	TRBV7-2	TRBJ1-1	CASSSRRDTEAFF	TGTGCCAGCAGCTCCCGACGGGACACTGAAGCTTTCTTT
NA	TRBD1	TRBV10-3	TRBJ1-2	CAISPDRAGYTF	TGTGCCATCAGCCCGGACAGGGCCGGCTACACCTTC
few	TRBD2	TRBV7-2	TRBJ2-1	CASSLSSGISGNFEQFF	TGTGCCAGCAGCTTATCTTCAGGCATTAGCGGGAATTTTGAGCAGTTCTTC
many	NA	TRBV7-2	TRBJ2-1	CASSLARNEQFF	TGTGCCAGCAGCTTAGCAAGAAATGAGCAGTTCTTC
few	NA	TRBV28	TRBJ2-1	CASSLWMDRETYNEQFF	TGTGCCAGCAGTTTATGGATGGATCGGGAAACCTACAATGAGCAGTTCTTC
NA	NA	TRBV7-9	TRBJ2-7	CASSVTSVSQYF	TGTGCCAGCAGCGTAACGTCAGTGAGTCAGTACTTC
medium-sized	NA	TRBV7-2	TRBJ1-6	CASSLTTNSPLHF	TGTGCCAGCAGCCTAACGACCAATTCACCCCTCCACTTT
NA	NA	TRBV7-3	TRBJ1-1	CASSLATGWKAFF	TGTGCCAGCAGCTTAGCAACGGGCTGGAAAGCTTTCTTT
few	TRBD2	TRBV7-2	TRBJ2-3	CASSWTSGSTDTQYF	TGTGCCAGCAGTTGGACTAGCGGGAGTACAGATACGCAGTATTTT
few	NA	TRBV27	TRBJ1-6	CASSLSRRVDNSPLHF	TGTGCCAGCAGTTTATCACGCAGGGTAGACAATTCACCCCTCCACTTT
many	TRBD1	TRBV7-2	TRBJ1-6	CASSLVGGGALNSPLHF	TGTGCCAGCAGCTTAGTAGGAGGGGGCGCGTTAAATTCACCCCTCCACTTT
few	NA	TRBV6-6	TRBJ1-1	CASRSAGTDTEAFF	TGTGCCAGCAGGTCTGCCGGAACGGACACTGAAGCTTTCTTT